The 10 T cell receptor beta chains listed next were all sequenced from one sample in a study of T cells in Graves' hyperthyroidism and ophthalmopathy. Researchers amplified the TCR beta CDR3 regions from RNA transcripts. In the first-round RT-PCR of the TCR CDR3, the HTBI primer set was used. TCRdb reanalysed the multiplex PCR reads using MiXCR and keeps one entry per CDR3 protein. The repertoire holds hundreds of thousands of distinct CDR3 sequences, with 20% to 25% as singletons. Sequencing used blood. The origin of the receptors is a man aged 25 to 40 with Graves' ophthalmopathy.

This clonotype has a count of ten or more. The chain carries TRBV28 and TRBJ1-1; D perhaps matches TRBD1 (5 bases). Germline V CDR1 and CDR2: MDHEN, SYDVKM. Trimming pared 2 bases from V and 8 bases from J, leaving 15 bases between. CDR3 length: 14 amino acids. CDR3 nucleotides: TGTGCCAGCAGTTTAATGGCGGGACCGACCGAAGCTTTCTTT. Its protein product is CASSLMAGPTEAFF.

The chain joins TRBV27 to TRBJ2-3; a weak D match, TRBD2 (6 bases). V gave up 4 bases and J gave up 10 bases, with 24 bases separating them. This CDR3 spans 16 amino acids. Germline V CDR1 and CDR2: MNHEY, SMNVEV (reference sequence). The CDR3 DNA sequence: TGTGCCAGCAGTTGGGACGGGACTCCTGGGGTGATCGCGCAGTATTTT. Its translation is CASSWDGTPGVIAQYF.

This clonotype came up a few times. The genes are TRBV7-9 and TRBJ2-7, with 12 bases that match TRBD1. The CDR3 is 18 amino acids. Germline-derived CDR1 and CDR2 are SEHNR and FQNEAQ (reference sequence). V lost 5 bases and J lost 3; bases outside the gene matches: 14. CDR3 DNA: TGTGCCAGCAGCACTCTACCCAGGGGGACAGGGGGCTTCTACGAGCAGTACTTC. This translates into CASSTLPRGTGGFYEQYF.

J is TRBJ2-7 and V is TRBV5-4; 8 positions match TRBD2. The CDR3 runs 15 residues. Germline CDR1 is SGHNT and CDR2 is YYREEE (reference sequence). J lost 0 bases, V lost 4 bases, and 6 bases had no gene match. The CDR3 spells CASSRDGRASYEQYF. As DNA, the CDR3 is TGTGCCAGCAGCCGGGACGGGAGGGCCTCCTACGAGCAGTACTTC.

V usage is TRBV28 and J usage is TRBJ2-3; a possible D gene is TRBD1 (6 bases). Per germline, CDR1 MDHEN and CDR2 SYDVKM. The CDR3 is 16 amino acids. Trimming shortened V by 2 bases and J by 2 bases, and 14 bases separated the two germline ends. The chain's CDR3 is CASSLGRGQDTDTQYF. The CDR3 coding sequence is TGTGCCAGCAGTTTAGGCAGGGGTCAAGACACAGATACGCAGTATTTT.

This clonotype occurred once. The rearrangement joins TRBV4-1 to TRBJ1-6, with a tentative D call TRBD1 (5 bases). Trimming shortened V by 1 base and J by 13 bases, and 8 bases separated the two germline ends. The CDR3 extends over 12 amino acids. Germline CDR1 reads MGHRA; CDR2 reads YSYEKL. CDR3 protein: CASSQGGLPLHF. The CDR3 DNA sequence: TGCGCCAGCAGCCAAGGGGGACTCCCCCTCCACTTT.

This clonotype appeared a few times. The chain combines TRBV12-3 or TRBV12-4 with TRBJ2-7; D is possibly TRBD1 (6 bases). Trimming shortened V by 2 bases and J by 5 bases, and 10 bases separated the two germline ends. The CDR3 consists of 13 residues. CDR3 nucleotide sequence: TGTGCCAGCAGTTTAACAGGGAACAACGAGCAGTACTTC. It translates to CASSLTGNNEQYF.

This clonotype came up a few times. This chain uses TRBV12-3 or TRBV12-4 with TRBJ2-1, with a possible D match to TRBD2 (6 bases). The V end lost 8 bases, the J end lost 2 bases, and 10 bases lay between the germline ends. This CDR3 has 13 amino acids. CDR3: CASARETYNEQFF. The CDR3 DNA is TGTGCCAGCGCCCGGGAGACCTACAATGAGCAGTTCTTC.

The chain links TRBV5-5 to TRBJ2-7, with 9 nucleotides matching TRBD1. The germline CDR1 and CDR2 sequences are SGHKS and YYEKEE (reference sequence). The CDR3 sequence is 15 residues long. V lost 0 bases to trimming and J lost 3 bases; unmatched junction nucleotides: 4. The CDR3 loop is CASSLDVGQGYEQYF. DNA for the CDR3: TGTGCCAGCAGCTTGGATGTGGGACAGGGCTACGAGCAGTACTTC.

The V and J genes are TRBV4-1 and TRBJ2-7, with TRBD1 matching 8 bases. CDR3 length: 16 residues. Germline trimming cut 3 bases from V and 3 bases from J; bases unmatched to any gene: 10. Germline-derived CDR1 and CDR2 are MGHRA and YSYEKL. The CDR3 sequence is CASSHPGQAMFYEQYF. CDR3 sequence (DNA): TGCGCCAGCAGCCACCCGGGACAGGCGATGTTCTACGAGCAGTACTTC.